A single TCR beta chain is shown here with its context. Its matching antigen is unknown. The CDR3 has 15 residues. The V gene end was trimmed by 1 base and the J gene end by 5 bases; junction bases not matched to a gene: 5. Looked up from germline, CDR1 is SQVTM and CDR2 is ANQGSEA. This sample was included in a study of radiation and T cells in renal cell carcinoma. Points from the study as a whole: Baseline intratumoral clonotype presence is unknown without pretreatment biopsies. In blood, top tumor clones expanded by 2 weeks, shrinking by 4.

Described time point: blood 2 weeks post-SBRT. Treatment defined: 15 Gy SBRT to primary tumor, nephrectomy 4 weeks later. Blood was sampled at baseline, 2 weeks and 4 weeks after SBRT. Assay used: immunoSEQ multiplex PCR; TCRdb lists only in-frame clones, some missing. The sample shows 70,000 or so clones, about 80% of them seen only once. The source material was blood, sampled from a patient whose treatment included radiotherapy and nephrectomy. This sequence originates from a man between 60 and 70 years old with renal cell carcinoma. This rearrangement joins TRBV29-1 to TRBJ2-2, with TRBD1 identical over 9 bases. CDR3 sequence: CSVEGGQGRTGELFF. In DNA, the CDR3 is TGCAGCGTTGAAGGGGGACAGGGTAGGACCGGGGAGCTGTTTTTT.